The clone carrying this T cell receptor beta chain has a handful of counts. Clones were sequenced by immunoSEQ multiplex PCR, and TCRdb holds only the in-frame ones, with some missing. The data show tens of thousands of clones, over 80% seen once. The source of the sample is a study of blood T cell repertoires in COVID-19. Study context: COVID-19 samples collected from the United States, Italy and Spain covered acute and convalescent phases.

Trimming pared 10 bases from V and 3 bases from J, leaving 12 bases between. Germline values: CDR1 SNHLY, CDR2 FYNNEI. The CDR3 is 13 amino acids. V gene TRBV2 combines with J gene TRBJ2-2; D unresolved. The specimen was peripheral blood. This TCR came from a man between 50 and 59 years old with acute or convalescent COVID-19. The CDR3 bases are TGTGCCACTCTAGAGTCAGACACCGGGGAGCTGTTTTTT. Translating gives CATLESDTGELFF.